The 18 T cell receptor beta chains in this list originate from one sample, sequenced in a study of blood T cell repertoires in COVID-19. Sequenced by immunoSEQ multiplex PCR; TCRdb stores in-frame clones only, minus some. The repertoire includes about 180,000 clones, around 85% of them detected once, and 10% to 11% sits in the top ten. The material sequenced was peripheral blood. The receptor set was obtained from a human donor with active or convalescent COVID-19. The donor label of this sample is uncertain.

The CDR3 is CASSSGDNTEAFF. In nucleotides, the CDR3 is TGTGCCAGCAGTTCGGGTGATAACACTGAAGCTTTCTTT. The gene calls are TRBV9 and TRBJ1-1; D ambiguous. The ends were cut back, 5 bases at V and 2 bases at J, with 10 bases in the middle. Germline V gene lookup returns CDR1 SGDLS and CDR2 YYNGEE. The CDR3 runs to 13 residues.

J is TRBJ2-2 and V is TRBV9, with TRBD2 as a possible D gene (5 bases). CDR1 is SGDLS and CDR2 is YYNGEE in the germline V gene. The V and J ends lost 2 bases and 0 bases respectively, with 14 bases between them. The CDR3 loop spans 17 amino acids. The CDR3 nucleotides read TGTGCCAGCAGCGTGTTTGCGGGCATCGCGAACACCGGGGAGCTGTTTTTT. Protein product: CASSVFAGIANTGELFF.

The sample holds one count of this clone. For the CDR3, the DNA is TGTGCCAGCAGCGCCCGACTAGAAAGCGAGCAGTACTTC. Its protein product is CASSARLESEQYF. The V and J genes are TRBV9 and TRBJ2-7; perhaps TRBD2 as D (6 bases). Germline lookup yields CDR1 SGDLS and CDR2 YYNGEE. The CDR3 is 13 amino acids. Deletions cut 3 bases from V and 6 bases from J, with 13 bases between.

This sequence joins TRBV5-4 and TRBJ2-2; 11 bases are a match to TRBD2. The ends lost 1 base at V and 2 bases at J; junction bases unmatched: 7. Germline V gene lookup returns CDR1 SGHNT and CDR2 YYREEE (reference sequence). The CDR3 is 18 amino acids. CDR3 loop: CASSLRTSGPSNTGELFF. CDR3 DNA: TGTGCCAGCAGCTTGAGGACTAGCGGGCCTTCTAACACCGGGGAGCTGTTTTTT.

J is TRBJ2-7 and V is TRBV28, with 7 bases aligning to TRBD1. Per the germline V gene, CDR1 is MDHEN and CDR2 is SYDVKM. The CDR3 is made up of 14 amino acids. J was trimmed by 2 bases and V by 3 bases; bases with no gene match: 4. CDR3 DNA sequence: TGTGCCAGCAGTTTCCGGGACAGACCCTACGAGCAGTACTTC. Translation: CASSFRDRPYEQYF. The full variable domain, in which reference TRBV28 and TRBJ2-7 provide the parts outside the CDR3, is DVKVTQSSRYLVKRTGEKVFLECVQDMDHENMFWYRQDPGLGLRLIYFSYDVKMKEKGDIPEGYSVSREKKERFSLILESASTNQTSMYLCASSFRDRPYEQYFGPGTRLTVT.

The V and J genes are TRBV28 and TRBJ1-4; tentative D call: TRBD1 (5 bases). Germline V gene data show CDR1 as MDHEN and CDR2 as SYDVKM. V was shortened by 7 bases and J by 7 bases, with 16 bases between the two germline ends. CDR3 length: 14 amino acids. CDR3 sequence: CASTSTGEIEKLFF. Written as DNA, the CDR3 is TGTGCCAGCACCAGTACGGGGGAAATTGAAAAACTGTTTTTT.

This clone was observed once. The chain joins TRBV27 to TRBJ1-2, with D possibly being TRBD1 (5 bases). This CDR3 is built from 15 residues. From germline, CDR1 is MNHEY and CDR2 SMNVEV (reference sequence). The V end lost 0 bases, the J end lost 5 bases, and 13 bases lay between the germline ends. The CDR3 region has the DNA TGTGCCAGCAGTTTATCGATTGCAGGGTCTTATGGCTACACCTTC. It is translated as CASSLSIAGSYGYTF.

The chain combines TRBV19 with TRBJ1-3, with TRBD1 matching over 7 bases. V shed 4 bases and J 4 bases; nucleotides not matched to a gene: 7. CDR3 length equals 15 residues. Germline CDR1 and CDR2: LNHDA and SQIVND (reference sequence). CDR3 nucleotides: TGTGCCAGTAGTACCACAGGGGCAGCAGGAAACACCATATATTTT. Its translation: CASSTTGAAGNTIYF.

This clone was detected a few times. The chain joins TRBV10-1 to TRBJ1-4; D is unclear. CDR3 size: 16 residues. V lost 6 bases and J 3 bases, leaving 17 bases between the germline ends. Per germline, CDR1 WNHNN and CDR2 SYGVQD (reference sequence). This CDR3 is CASRTLSRHSNEKLFF. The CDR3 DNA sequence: TGCGCCAGCAGAACTCTGAGTCGACACTCTAATGAAAAACTGTTTTTT.

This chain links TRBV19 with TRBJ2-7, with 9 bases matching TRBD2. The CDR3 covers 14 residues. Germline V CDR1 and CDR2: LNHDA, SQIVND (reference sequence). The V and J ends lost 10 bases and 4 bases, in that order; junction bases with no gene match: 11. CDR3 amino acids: CATRDSGSKYEQYF. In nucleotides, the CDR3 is TGTGCCACCCGGGATAGCGGGAGTAAGTACGAGCAGTACTTC.

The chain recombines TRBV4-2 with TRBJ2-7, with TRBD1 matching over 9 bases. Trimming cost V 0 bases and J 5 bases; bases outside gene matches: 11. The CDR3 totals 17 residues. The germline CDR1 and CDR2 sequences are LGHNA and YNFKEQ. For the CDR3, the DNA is TGTGCCAGCAGCCAAGACAGAGGGACAGGGTTTATGGACGAGCAGTACTTC. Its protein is CASSQDRGTGFMDEQYF.

The CDR3 DNA sequence: TGTGCCACCAGTGATGGGGGGTACAGAGGCGACGAGCAGTACTTC. Its protein is CATSDGGYRGDEQYF. The J gene is TRBJ2-7, the V gene TRBV24-1, with D possibly TRBD2 on 6 matching bases. This CDR3 is built from 15 residues. Per the germline V gene, CDR1 is KGHDR and CDR2 is SFDVKD. The V end lost 3 bases, the J end lost 5 bases, and 16 bases lay between the germline ends.

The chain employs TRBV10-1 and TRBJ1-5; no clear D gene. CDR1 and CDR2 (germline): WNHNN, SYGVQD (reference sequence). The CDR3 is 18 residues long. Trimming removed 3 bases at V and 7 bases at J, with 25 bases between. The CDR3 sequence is CASSDARSNRSPRQPQHF. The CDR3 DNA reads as TGCGCCAGCAGTGACGCACGCTCGAATCGTTCCCCCAGACAGCCCCAGCATTTT.

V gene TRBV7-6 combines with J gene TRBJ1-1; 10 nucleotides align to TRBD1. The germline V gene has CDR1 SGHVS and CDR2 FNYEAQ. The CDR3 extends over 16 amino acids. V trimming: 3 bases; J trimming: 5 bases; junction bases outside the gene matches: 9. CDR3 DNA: TGTGCCAGCAGCTTGCTACCGGGACAGGGGAGGACTGAAGCTTTCTTT. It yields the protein CASSLLPGQGRTEAFF.

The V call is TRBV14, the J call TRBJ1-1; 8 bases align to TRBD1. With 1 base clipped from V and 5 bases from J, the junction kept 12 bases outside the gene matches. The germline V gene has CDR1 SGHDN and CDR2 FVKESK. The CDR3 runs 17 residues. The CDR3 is CASSQGRQWTGRTEAFF. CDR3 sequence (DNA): TGTGCCAGCAGCCAAGGGCGTCAGTGGACAGGGAGGACTGAAGCTTTCTTT.

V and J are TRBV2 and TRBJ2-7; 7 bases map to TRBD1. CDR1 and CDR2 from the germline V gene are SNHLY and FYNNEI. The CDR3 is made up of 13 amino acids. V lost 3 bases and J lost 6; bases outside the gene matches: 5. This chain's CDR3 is CASSDWDRLEQYF. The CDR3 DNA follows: TGTGCCAGCAGTGACTGGGACAGACTCGAGCAGTACTTC.

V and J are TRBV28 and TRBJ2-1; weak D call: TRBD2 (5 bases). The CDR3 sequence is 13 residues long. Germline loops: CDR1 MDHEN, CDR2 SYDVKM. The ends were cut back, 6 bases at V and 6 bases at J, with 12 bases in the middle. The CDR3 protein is CASSLLRGNEQFF. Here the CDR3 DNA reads TGTGCCAGCAGCCTCCTTCGGGGCAATGAGCAGTTCTTC.

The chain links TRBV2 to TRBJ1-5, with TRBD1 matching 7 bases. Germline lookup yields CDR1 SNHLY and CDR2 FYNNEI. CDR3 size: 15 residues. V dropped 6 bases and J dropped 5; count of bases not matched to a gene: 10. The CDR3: CASRLWDSPYQPQHF. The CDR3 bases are TGTGCCAGCAGGCTGTGGGACAGTCCCTATCAGCCCCAGCATTTT.